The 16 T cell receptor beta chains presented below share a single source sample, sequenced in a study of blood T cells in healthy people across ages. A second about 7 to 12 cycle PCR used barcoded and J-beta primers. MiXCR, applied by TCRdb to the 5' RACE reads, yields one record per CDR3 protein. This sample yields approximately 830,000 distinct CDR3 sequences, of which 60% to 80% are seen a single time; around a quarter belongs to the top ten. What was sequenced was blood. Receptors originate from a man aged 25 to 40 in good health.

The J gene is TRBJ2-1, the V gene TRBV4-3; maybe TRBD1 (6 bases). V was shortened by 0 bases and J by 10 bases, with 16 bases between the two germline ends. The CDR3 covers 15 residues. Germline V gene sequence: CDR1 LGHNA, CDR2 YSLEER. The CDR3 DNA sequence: TGCGCCAGCAGCCAAGATCTCCAACAGGGAAGGGAGCAGTTCTTC. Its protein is CASSQDLQQGREQFF.

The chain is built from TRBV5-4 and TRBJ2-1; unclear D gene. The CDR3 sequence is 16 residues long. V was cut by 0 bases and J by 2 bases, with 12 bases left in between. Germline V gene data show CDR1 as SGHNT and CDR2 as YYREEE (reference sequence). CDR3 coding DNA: TGTGCCAGCAGCTTGGAATCGGCCGCCGCCTACAATGAGCAGTTCTTC. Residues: CASSLESAAAYNEQFF.

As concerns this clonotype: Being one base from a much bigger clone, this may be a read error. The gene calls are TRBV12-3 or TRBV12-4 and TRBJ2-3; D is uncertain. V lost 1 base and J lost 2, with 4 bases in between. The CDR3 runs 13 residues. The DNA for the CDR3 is TGTGCCAGCAGTTTAGGGACCACAGATACGCAGTATTTT. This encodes CASSLGTTDTQYF.

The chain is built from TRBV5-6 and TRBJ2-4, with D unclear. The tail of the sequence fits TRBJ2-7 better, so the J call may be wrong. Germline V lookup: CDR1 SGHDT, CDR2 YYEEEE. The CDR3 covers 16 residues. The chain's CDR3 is CASSSTYQTLFGEQYF. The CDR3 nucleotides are TGTGCCAGCAGCTCTACATACCAGACCCTCTTCGGCGAGCAGTACTTC.

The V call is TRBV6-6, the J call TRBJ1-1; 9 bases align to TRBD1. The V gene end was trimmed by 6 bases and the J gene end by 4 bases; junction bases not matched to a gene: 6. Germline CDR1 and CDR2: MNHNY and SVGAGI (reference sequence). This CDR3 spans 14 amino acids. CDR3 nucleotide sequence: TGTGCCAGCAGAGTGGGACAGGGAATCACTGAAGCTTTCTTT. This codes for CASRVGQGITEAFF.

The CDR3 reads CSARNSASRSYEQYF. The CDR3 region has the DNA TGCAGTGCTAGGAATTCGGCCTCCCGCTCCTACGAGCAGTACTTC. V gene TRBV20-1 combines with J gene TRBJ2-7; D call uncertain. The CDR3 has 15 residues. Trimming stripped 3 bases from V and 0 bases from J, with 15 bases between. Germline CDR1 reads DFQATT; CDR2 reads SNEGSKA (reference sequence).

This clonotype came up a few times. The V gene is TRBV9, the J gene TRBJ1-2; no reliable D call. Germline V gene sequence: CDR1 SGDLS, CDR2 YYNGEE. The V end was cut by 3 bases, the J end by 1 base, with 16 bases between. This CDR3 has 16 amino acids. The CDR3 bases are TGTGCCAGCAGCGCCGCCTCTCGTATGGGTAACTATGGCTACACCTTC. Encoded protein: CASSAASRMGNYGYTF.

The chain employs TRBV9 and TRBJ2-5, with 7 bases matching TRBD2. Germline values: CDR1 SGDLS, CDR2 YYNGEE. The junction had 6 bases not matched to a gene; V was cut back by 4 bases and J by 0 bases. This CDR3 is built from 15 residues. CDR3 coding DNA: TGTGCCAGCAGCCCAGGGACTATCTACCAAGAGACCCAGTACTTC. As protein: CASSPGTIYQETQYF.

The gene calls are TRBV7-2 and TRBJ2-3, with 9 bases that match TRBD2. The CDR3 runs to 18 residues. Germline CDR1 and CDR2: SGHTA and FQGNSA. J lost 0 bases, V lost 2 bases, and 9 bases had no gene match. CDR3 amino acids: CASSLFGGGGLSTDTQYF. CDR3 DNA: TGTGCCAGCAGCTTATTTGGCGGGGGGGGGCTGAGCACAGATACGCAGTATTTT.

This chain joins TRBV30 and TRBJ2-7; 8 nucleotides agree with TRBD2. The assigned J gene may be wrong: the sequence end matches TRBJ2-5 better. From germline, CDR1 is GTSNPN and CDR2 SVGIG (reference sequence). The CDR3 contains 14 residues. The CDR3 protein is CAWSVGGGTRTQYF. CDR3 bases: TGTGCCTGGAGTGTTGGCGGGGGGACTAGGACCCAGTACTTC.

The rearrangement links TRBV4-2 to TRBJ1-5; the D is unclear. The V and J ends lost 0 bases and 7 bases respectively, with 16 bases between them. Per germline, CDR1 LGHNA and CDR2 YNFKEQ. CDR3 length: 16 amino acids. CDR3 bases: TGTGCCAGCAGCCAAGAATCGGCGGATTCGGGACAGCCCCAGCATTTT. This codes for CASSQESADSGQPQHF.

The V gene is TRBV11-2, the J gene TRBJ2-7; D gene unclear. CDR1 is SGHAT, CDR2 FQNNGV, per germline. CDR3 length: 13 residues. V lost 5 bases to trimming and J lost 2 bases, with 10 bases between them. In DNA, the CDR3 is TGTGCCAGCAGCGCATTTTCCCCCTACGAGCAGTACTTC. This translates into CASSAFSPYEQYF.

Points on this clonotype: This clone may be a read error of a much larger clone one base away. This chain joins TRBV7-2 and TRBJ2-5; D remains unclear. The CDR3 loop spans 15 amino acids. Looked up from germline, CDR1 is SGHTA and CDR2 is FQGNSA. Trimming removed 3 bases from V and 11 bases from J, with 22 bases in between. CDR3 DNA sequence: TGTGCCAGCAGCTTTAGCACCCACGGTGGAGATGAGCAGTACTTC. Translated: CASSFSTHGGDEQYF.

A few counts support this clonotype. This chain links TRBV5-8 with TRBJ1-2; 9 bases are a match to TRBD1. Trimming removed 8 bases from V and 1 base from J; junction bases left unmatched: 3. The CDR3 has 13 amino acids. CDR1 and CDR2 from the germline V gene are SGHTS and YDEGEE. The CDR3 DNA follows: TGTGCCAGGAGGGACAGGGATAACTATGGCTACACCTTC. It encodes CARRDRDNYGYTF.

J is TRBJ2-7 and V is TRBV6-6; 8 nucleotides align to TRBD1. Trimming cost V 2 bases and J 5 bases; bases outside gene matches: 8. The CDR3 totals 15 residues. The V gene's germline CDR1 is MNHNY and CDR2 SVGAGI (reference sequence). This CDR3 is CASSYRLGTGHEQYF. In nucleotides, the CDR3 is TGTGCCAGCAGTTACCGCTTGGGGACAGGACACGAGCAGTACTTC.

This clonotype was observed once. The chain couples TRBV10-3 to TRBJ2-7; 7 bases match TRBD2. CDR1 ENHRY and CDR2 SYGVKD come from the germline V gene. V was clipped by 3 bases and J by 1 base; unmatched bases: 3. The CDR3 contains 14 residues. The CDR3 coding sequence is TGTGCCATCAGTGATTCGGGGGGTTCCTACGAGCAGTACTTC. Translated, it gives CAISDSGGSYEQYF.